What follows are 24 T cell receptor beta chains derived from one specimen sequenced in a study of technical replicates of blood from a handful of donors. Sequencing was performed with immunoSEQ multiplex PCR; in TCRdb, only in-frame clones are kept and a portion is missing. The table includes around 70,000 clones, approximately 93% detected once. Sequencing input: T cells isolated from PBMCs. These receptors came from a human donor in good health.

V and J are TRBV6-5 and TRBJ2-5; 7 bases are a match to TRBD1. The CDR3 runs to 13 residues. The junction had 6 bases not matched to a gene; V was cut back by 7 bases and J by 4 bases. Germline V CDR1 and CDR2: MNHEY, SVGAGI. CDR3 in amino acids: CASTPTGVETQYF. The CDR3 nucleotides are TGTGCCAGCACCCCAACAGGGGTAGAGACCCAGTACTTC.

The chain uses TRBV5-4 and TRBJ1-2; tentative D call: TRBD1 (6 bases). The length of the CDR3 is 12 residues. Trimming took off 7 bases at V and 8 bases at J, with 15 bases between the two ends. Germline assignment: CDR1 SGHNT and CDR2 YYREEE (reference sequence). The CDR3 nucleotides read TGTGCCAGCTCGAAAGGGGGTGGAGGCTACACCTTC. Protein sequence: CASSKGGGGYTF.

The genes are TRBV27 and TRBJ2-7; D not resolved. Trimming left V 7 bases short and J 2 bases short, with 12 bases between. Germline CDR1 and CDR2: MNHEY and SMNVEV (reference sequence). This CDR3 is 13 amino acids long. Here the CDR3 DNA reads TGTGCCAGCAAGGAGCCTCTCGCCTACGAGCAGTACTTC. It codes for CASKEPLAYEQYF.

The V gene is TRBV19, the J gene TRBJ1-1, with D perhaps matching TRBD1 (6 bases). The CDR3 has 14 residues. Germline V CDR1 and CDR2: LNHDA, SQIVND (reference sequence). The V end lost 3 bases, the J end lost 1 base, and 9 bases lay between the germline ends. The CDR3 bases are TGTGCCAGTAGTATCGCAGGGGAGAACACTGAAGCTTTCTTT. Amino acid sequence: CASSIAGENTEAFF.

This clone was seen more than once but under ten times. This chain links TRBV27 with TRBJ1-5, with 7 positions matching TRBD1. Germline CDR1 is MNHEY and CDR2 is SMNVEV (reference sequence). This CDR3 comprises 15 residues. V dropped 8 bases and J dropped 2; count of bases not matched to a gene: 9. CDR3 nucleotide sequence: TGTGCCAGCGCAGGGGGGTGGATTGGCAATCAGCCCCAGCATTTT. Encoded protein: CASAGGWIGNQPQHF.

A single count supports this clone. The J gene is TRBJ2-1, the V gene TRBV5-4; TRBD2 agrees at 7 bases. CDR1 is SGHNT, CDR2 YYREEE, per germline (reference sequence). Trimming removed 0 bases from V and 6 bases from J; junction bases left unmatched: 9. The CDR3 is 16 residues long. CDR3 sequence: CASSLEGREIPNEQFF. The CDR3 DNA reads TGTGCCAGCAGCTTGGAGGGGCGGGAGATCCCCAATGAGCAGTTCTTC. The entire variable domain, with the rest obtained from reference TRBV5-4 and TRBJ2-1, is as follows: ETGVTQSPTHLIKTRGQQVTLRCSSQSGHNTVSWYQQALGQGPQFIFQYYREEENGRGNFPPRFSGLQFPNYSSELNVNALELDDSALYLCASSLEGREIPNEQFFGPGTRLTVL.

The chain recombines TRBV5-1 with TRBJ1-1, with TRBD1 as a possible D gene (6 bases). Deletions cut 4 bases from V and 0 bases from J, with 22 bases between. Germline CDR1 is SGHRS and CDR2 is YFSETQ. The CDR3 totals 18 residues. Written as DNA, the CDR3 is TGCGCCAGCAGCGATCCGACAGGACACAGTACTATGAACACTGAAGCTTTCTTT. It encodes CASSDPTGHSTMNTEAFF.

This sequence joins TRBV19 and TRBJ1-4; D possibly corresponds to TRBD1 (5 bases). Germline-derived CDR1 and CDR2 are LNHDA and SQIVND (reference sequence). This CDR3 comprises 15 residues. Trimming shortened V by 6 bases and J by 0 bases, and 11 bases separated the two germline ends. The CDR3 DNA reads as TGTGCCAGTAGCACCCAGGGTGCAACTAATGAAAAACTGTTTTTT. This translates into CASSTQGATNEKLFF.

V is TRBV29-1 and J is TRBJ2-2, with D unclear. The CDR3 extends over 13 amino acids. The germline gives CDR1 SQVTM, CDR2 ANQGSEA. Deletions cut 5 bases from V and 3 bases from J, with 10 bases between. For the CDR3, the DNA is TGCAGCGTTTCTGGTGACTACACCGGGGAGCTGTTTTTT. It is translated as CSVSGDYTGELFF.

J is TRBJ2-7 and V is TRBV19; possibly TRBD1 for D (5 bases). The V gene lost 0 bases and the J gene lost 4 bases, with 13 bases spanning the gap. This CDR3 comprises 15 residues. CDR1 is LNHDA, CDR2 SQIVND, per germline (reference sequence). CDR3 coding DNA: TGTGCCAGTAGTATAGAGGCAGGGTCGAGATACGAGCAGTACTTC. Its protein is CASSIEAGSRYEQYF.

This chain links TRBV6-5 with TRBJ2-7, with 7 nucleotides matching TRBD1. Per germline, CDR1 MNHEY and CDR2 SVGAGI. With 5 bases clipped from V and 1 base from J, the junction kept 5 bases outside the gene matches. The CDR3 totals 14 residues. DNA of the CDR3: TGTGCCAGCAGTCAGGGGGTGTCATCCTACGAGCAGTACTTC. Amino acid sequence: CASSQGVSSYEQYF.

This sequence joins TRBV25-1 and TRBJ2-5; D ambiguous. The CDR3 covers 17 residues. The germline V gene has CDR1 MGHDK and CDR2 SYGVNS. Trimming cost V 6 bases and J 1 base, with 21 bases left between them. The CDR3 loop is CASSPPWPNPPQETQYF. The CDR3 DNA is TGTGCCAGCAGCCCCCCCTGGCCGAATCCGCCCCAAGAGACCCAGTACTTC.

The V and J genes are TRBV11-2 and TRBJ2-7; 9 positions match TRBD2. In germline, CDR1 is SGHAT, CDR2 FQNNGV. This CDR3 spans 14 amino acids. The J segment lost 1 base and the V segment lost 5 bases, leaving 3 bases of the junction unmatched. The CDR3 nucleotides read TGTGCCAGCAGCAAGACTAGCGGATCCTACGAGCAGTACTTC. Protein sequence: CASSKTSGSYEQYF.

This sequence joins TRBV4-1 and TRBJ1-1; 7 bases match TRBD1. Germline lookup yields CDR1 MGHRA and CDR2 YSYEKL. After removal of 0 bases from V and 13 bases from J, the junction contained 11 bases not matched to a gene. The CDR3 is made up of 14 amino acids. Here the CDR3 reads CASSQEGQIRGDFF. CDR3 sequence (DNA): TGCGCCAGCAGCCAAGAAGGACAGATCAGGGGGGATTTCTTT.

The chain combines TRBV11-3 with TRBJ2-7; D is ambiguous. The CDR3 is made up of 13 amino acids. V gave up 2 bases and J gave up 7 bases, with 12 bases separating them. Germline assignment: CDR1 SGHNT and CDR2 YENEEA. The CDR3 spells CASSLSRRGEQYF. CDR3 sequence (DNA): TGTGCCAGCAGCTTATCGCGGAGAGGTGAGCAGTACTTC. Supplemented by reference TRBV11-3 and TRBJ2-7, the full variable domain reads EAGVVQSPRYKIIEKKQPVAFWCNPISGHNTLYWYLQNLGQGPELLIRYENEEAVDDSQLPKDRFSAERLKGVDSTLKIQPAELGDSAVYLCASSLSRRGEQYFGPGTRLTVT.

J is TRBJ1-4 and V is TRBV10-3; unclear D gene. The germline gives CDR1 ENHRY, CDR2 SYGVKD. The CDR3 has 13 residues. The V and J ends lost 3 bases and 7 bases respectively, with 9 bases between them. CDR3 loop: CAISDLTGEKLFF. The CDR3 coding sequence is TGTGCCATCAGTGATCTCACGGGTGAAAAACTGTTTTTT.

The CDR3 sequence is CASSQPGTGRREQFF. The DNA of the CDR3 is TGCGCCAGCAGCCAACCCGGGACTGGACGTCGTGAGCAGTTCTTC. J is TRBJ2-1 and V is TRBV4-1; weak D call: TRBD2 (6 bases). CDR3 length equals 15 residues. The germline V gene encodes CDR1 MGHRA and CDR2 YSYEKL. The V gene lost 2 bases and the J gene lost 9 bases, with 17 bases spanning the gap.

The CDR3 nucleotides are TGTGCCAGCAAATTGGCGGGGGGCTTGGGATTGAACACTGAAGCTTTCTTT. As protein: CASKLAGGLGLNTEAFF. The V gene is TRBV27, the J gene TRBJ1-1, with D perhaps TRBD1 (6 bases). This CDR3 region has 17 residues. V was cut by 7 bases and J by 0 bases, with 21 bases left in between. The V gene's germline CDR1 is MNHEY and CDR2 SMNVEV (reference sequence).

The V gene is TRBV4-1, the J gene TRBJ1-1; D unresolved. V was trimmed by 1 base and J by 3 bases, leaving 12 bases between them. This CDR3 is 15 amino acids long. Germline-derived CDR1 and CDR2 are MGHRA and YSYEKL. CDR3 sequence (DNA): TGCGCCAGCAGCCAAGGGGCCCAGAAGTACACTGAAGCTTTCTTT. Its protein product is CASSQGAQKYTEAFF.

The CDR3 spells CASSLVVAGKNEQFF. The CDR3 region has the DNA TGTGCCAGCAGCTTAGTAGTAGCGGGCAAAAATGAGCAGTTCTTC. The chain combines TRBV7-9 with TRBJ2-1, with 7 bases identical to TRBD2. The junction had 7 bases not matched to a gene; V was cut back by 1 base and J by 7 bases. The CDR3 spans 15 residues. The germline CDR1 and CDR2 sequences are SEHNR and FQNEAQ (reference sequence). The complete variable domain, with remaining parts taken from reference TRBV7-9 and TRBJ2-1, reads DTGVSQNPRHKITKRGQNVTFRCDPISEHNRLYWYRQTLGQGPEFLTYFQNEAQLEKSRLLSDRFSAERPKGSFSTLEIQRTEQGDSAMYLCASSLVVAGKNEQFFGPGTRLTVL.

This chain uses TRBV18 with TRBJ2-3; D gene ambiguous. The CDR3 totals 14 residues. Trimming left V 3 bases short and J 1 base short, with 8 bases between. CDR1 is KGHSH and CDR2 is LQKENI in the germline V gene. The CDR3 here is CASSPDGGTDTQYF. For the CDR3, the DNA is TGTGCCAGCTCACCTGACGGAGGCACAGATACGCAGTATTTT. Supplemented by reference TRBV18 and TRBJ2-3, the full variable domain reads NAGVMQNPRHLVRRRGQEARLRCSPMKGHSHVYWYRQLPEEGLKFMVYLQKENIIDESGMPKERFSAEFPKEGPSILRIQQVVRGDSAAYFCASSPDGGTDTQYFGPGTRLTVL.

This clone was seen only once. V usage is TRBV11-2 and J usage is TRBJ2-5; 9 nucleotides agree with TRBD1. With 4 bases clipped from V and 1 base from J, the junction kept 4 bases outside the gene matches. Germline V gene sequence: CDR1 SGHAT, CDR2 FQNNGV. The CDR3 loop spans 15 amino acids. CDR3 region: CASSWGQGTQETQYF. The CDR3 coding sequence is TGTGCCAGCAGCTGGGGACAGGGAACCCAAGAGACCCAGTACTTC.

The CDR3 loop reads CASSSGTGGTEAFF. The CDR3 region has the DNA TGTGCCAGCAGCTCCGGGACAGGGGGCACTGAAGCTTTCTTT. The V gene is TRBV9, the J gene TRBJ1-1; 11 nucleotides agree with TRBD1. The germline V gene encodes CDR1 SGDLS and CDR2 YYNGEE. The V segment lost 4 bases and the J segment 4 bases; nucleotides outside the gene matches: 3. This CDR3 is built from 14 residues.

This clone was observed a single time. This chain links TRBV9 with TRBJ2-3, with a weak D call TRBD2 (7 bases). The V gene lost 0 bases and the J gene lost 8 bases, with 10 bases spanning the gap. Germline V gene lookup returns CDR1 SGDLS and CDR2 YYNGEE. The CDR3 sequence is 13 residues long. Here the CDR3 reads CASSVEGGGTQYF. Here the CDR3 DNA reads TGTGCCAGCAGCGTAGAGGGAGGGGGTACGCAGTATTTT.